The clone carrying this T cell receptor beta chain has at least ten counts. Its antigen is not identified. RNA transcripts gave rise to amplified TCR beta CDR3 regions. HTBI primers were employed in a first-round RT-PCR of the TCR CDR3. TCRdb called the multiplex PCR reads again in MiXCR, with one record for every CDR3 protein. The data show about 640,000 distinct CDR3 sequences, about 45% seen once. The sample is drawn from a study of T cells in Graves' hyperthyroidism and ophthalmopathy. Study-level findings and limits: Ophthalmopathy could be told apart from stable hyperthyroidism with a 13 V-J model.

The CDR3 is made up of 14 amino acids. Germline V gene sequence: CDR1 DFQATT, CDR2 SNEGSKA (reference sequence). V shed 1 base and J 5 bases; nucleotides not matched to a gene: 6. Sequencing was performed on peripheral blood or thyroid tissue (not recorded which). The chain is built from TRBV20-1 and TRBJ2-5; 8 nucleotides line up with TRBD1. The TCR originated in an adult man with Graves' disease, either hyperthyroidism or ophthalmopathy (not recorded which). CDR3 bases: TGCAGTGCTAGAGTCGCAGGGGGCAGGGAGACCCAGTACTTC. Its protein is CSARVAGGRETQYF.